This TCR beta chain was captured in a study of vaccination effects on CD4 cells after COVID-19. General study results and limits: Late post-vaccination, clones induced by infection and those induced by vaccine underwent marked clonal contraction. Healthy vaccine recipients' vaccine-induced clones were almost all SARS-CoV-2 mono-reactive.

The assay was immunoSEQ multiplex PCR, and TCRdb's table has in-frame clones only and misses some. This table holds 70,000 or so clones, roughly 79% found once. Turning to this clone: Its antigen is not known.

With V trimmed by 5 bases and J by 4 bases, 3 bases remained unmatched. CDR3 length equals 15 residues. CDR1 SGHTA and CDR2 FQGTGA come from the germline V gene. Sequencing was preceded by expansion of antigen-specific CD4+ T cells with viral peptide pools in the ViraFEST assay. Cells that had been cultured for ten to eleven days were the source of isolated CD4+ T cells. Nucleocapsid antibody tests were negative, and the vaccine recipients had no prior SARS-CoV-2 infection. Cultures used roughly 2 million PBMC per well, approximately 9.5 IU/ml IL-2 and roughly 10 ug/ml peptides. On day 3 and again on day 7, half the medium was replaced with IL-2 medium.

The material was CD4+ T cells from PBMCs cultured with HCoV-NL63 spike peptides, obtained before COVID-19 vaccination. The J gene is TRBJ2-1, the V gene TRBV7-3; 12 positions match TRBD1. The source is a human donor who received a COVID-19 vaccine. The CDR3: CASSRDRGPYNEQFF. DNA of the CDR3: TGTGCCAGCAGCCGGGACAGGGGGCCATACAATGAGCAGTTCTTC.